These 21 T cell receptor beta chains were sequenced from one sample in a study of blood T cell repertoires in COVID-19. Sequencing used immunoSEQ multiplex PCR; TCRdb keeps in-frame clones, though not all of them. There are 120,000 to 150,000 clones in the sample; about 84% occur only once, and 10% to 15% lies in the top ten. The sequencing input was peripheral blood. The receptors come from a man in his sixties with active or convalescent COVID-19.

The chain employs TRBV6-5 and TRBJ2-3; perhaps TRBD1 as D (5 bases). Germline V gene sequence: CDR1 MNHEY, CDR2 SVGAGI. This CDR3 contains 14 residues. The ends were cut back, 0 bases at V and 11 bases at J, with 15 bases in the middle. CDR3 in amino acids: CASSYSNRATEQYF. The DNA of the CDR3 is TGTGCCAGCAGTTACTCTAATCGGGCGACAGAGCAGTATTTT.

This clone has ten or more counts. The chain couples TRBV28 to TRBJ1-2; no definite D call. The CDR3 spans 12 residues. CDR1 is MDHEN and CDR2 is SYDVKM in the germline V gene. With 6 bases removed from V and 3 bases from J, the gap between germline ends came to 8 bases. The DNA for the CDR3 is TGTGCCAGCAGGGAGGGCGACTATGGCTACACCTTC. Its protein is CASREGDYGYTF.

V and J are TRBV4-1 and TRBJ2-1, with D unresolved. This CDR3 is built from 12 residues. Germline loops: CDR1 MGHRA, CDR2 YSYEKL. V lost 0 bases to trimming and J lost 9 bases, with 6 bases between them. The CDR3 is CASSQEAGEQFF. DNA of the CDR3: TGCGCCAGCAGCCAAGAAGCTGGTGAGCAGTTCTTC.

The J gene is TRBJ1-5, the V gene TRBV6-5; D gene ambiguous. V was cut by 6 bases and J by 4 bases, with 13 bases left in between. Germline lookup yields CDR1 MNHEY and CDR2 SVGAGI. The CDR3 spans 14 residues. The CDR3, as DNA: TGTGCCAGCAGCGCTGGGCCCGGTAATCAGCCCCAGCATTTT. Amino acid sequence: CASSAGPGNQPQHF.

The gene calls are TRBV28 and TRBJ2-3; 7 positions match TRBD2. Trimming cost V 4 bases and J 4 bases; bases outside gene matches: 5. The germline V gene has CDR1 MDHEN and CDR2 SYDVKM. The CDR3 extends over 14 amino acids. The CDR3 bases are TGTGCCAGCAGTTGGGGGGGACCCCCAGATACGCAGTATTTT. Its protein is CASSWGGPPDTQYF.

The sample holds a few counts of this clone. Other nucleotide sequences from this sample produce the same CDR3. The gene calls are TRBV5-1 and TRBJ1-3; 7 bases fit TRBD1. The CDR3 has 14 residues. V dropped 4 bases and J dropped 0; count of bases not matched to a gene: 1. CDR1 is SGHRS and CDR2 is YFSETQ in the germline V gene. Here the CDR3 DNA reads TGCGCCAGCAGCAGGGACAGCTCTGGAAACACCATATATTTT. Translation gives CASSRDSSGNTIYF.

The CDR3 loop is CASSILGGSTDTQYF. DNA for the CDR3: TGTGCCAGCAGCATACTAGGCGGTAGCACAGATACGCAGTATTTT. The chain carries TRBV6-5 and TRBJ2-3; perhaps TRBD2 as D (5 bases). This CDR3 comprises 15 residues. With 6 bases removed from V and 0 bases from J, the gap between germline ends came to 13 bases. Germline assignment: CDR1 MNHEY and CDR2 SVGAGI.

This sequence joins TRBV5-6 and TRBJ2-6, with D perhaps TRBD1 (6 bases). This CDR3 region has 16 residues. Trimming took 4 bases from V and 4 from J, leaving 15 bases between them. Germline V lookup: CDR1 SGHDT, CDR2 YYEEEE. CDR3 loop: CASSRRQGTGANVLTF. Written as DNA, the CDR3 is TGTGCCAGCAGCCGGCGCCAGGGGACCGGGGCCAACGTCCTGACTTTC.

This clone was seen at least ten times. This chain joins TRBV28 and TRBJ2-7; D gene unclear. Looked up from germline, CDR1 is MDHEN and CDR2 is SYDVKM. The CDR3 consists of 13 residues. Trimming removed 3 bases from V and 3 bases from J, with 9 bases in between. The CDR3, as DNA: TGTGCCAGCAGTTTGTTCCCCCGCTACGAGCAGTACTTC. Protein product: CASSLFPRYEQYF.

This sequence joins TRBV5-1 and TRBJ2-7; 7 bases agree with TRBD1. Germline V lookup: CDR1 SGHRS, CDR2 YFSETQ. The CDR3 loop spans 15 amino acids. Trimming took 4 bases from V and 2 from J; bases not matched to a gene: 9. The chain's CDR3 is CASSQNTGTAYEQYF. The CDR3 coding sequence is TGCGCCAGCAGCCAGAACACCGGGACAGCCTACGAGCAGTACTTC.

The CDR3 bases are TGTGCCACCAGTGATCCGAGGACTAGCGGGAGGGGAACAGATACGCAGTATTTT. Protein: CATSDPRTSGRGTDTQYF. This chain uses TRBV24-1 with TRBJ2-3; 15 nucleotides agree with TRBD2. CDR3 length: 18 amino acids. With V trimmed by 3 bases and J by 3 bases, 6 bases remained unmatched. From germline, CDR1 is KGHDR and CDR2 SFDVKD.

This clone has just a few counts. The chain joins TRBV27 to TRBJ2-1; 10 nucleotides agree with TRBD2. The CDR3 is 17 residues long. J was trimmed by 3 bases and V by 4 bases; bases with no gene match: 9. From germline, CDR1 is MNHEY and CDR2 SMNVEV (reference sequence). The CDR3 coding sequence is TGTGCCAGCAGTTCACGCCTAGCGGGAGAAGGCTACAATGAGCAGTTCTTC. It is translated as CASSSRLAGEGYNEQFF.

In its sample, this clone was seen once. This chain joins TRBV12-3 or TRBV12-4 and TRBJ1-2; the D is unclear. The CDR3 sequence is 11 residues long. V lost 4 bases, J lost 7 bases, and 7 bases lay in between. For the CDR3, the DNA is TGTGCCAGCAGTTACGGGGTTGGCTACACCTTC. Protein product: CASSYGVGYTF.

This clone was observed a single time. This chain links TRBV7-8 with TRBJ2-1, with a tentative D call TRBD2 (5 bases). Germline V gene lookup returns CDR1 SGHVS and CDR2 FQNEAQ. Trimming stripped 5 bases from V and 5 bases from J, with 16 bases between. The CDR3 has 15 amino acids. CDR3 in DNA: TGTGCCAGCAGCAGAGAAAGAGGAGGCAACAATGAGCAGTTCTTC. Protein: CASSRERGGNNEQFF.

This clone turned up a few times. V and J are TRBV15 and TRBJ2-5; 7 nucleotides line up with TRBD2. V gave up 3 bases and J gave up 7 bases; unmatched junction bases: 11. Looked up from germline, CDR1 is LNHNV and CDR2 is YYDKDF (reference sequence). The CDR3 extends over 15 amino acids. CDR3 sequence reads: CATSRGRESDGTQYF. CDR3 DNA sequence: TGTGCCACCAGCAGGGGGCGGGAGTCGGATGGGACCCAGTACTTC.

The J gene is TRBJ1-5, the V gene TRBV27, with 12 bases lining up with TRBD1. Germline lookup yields CDR1 MNHEY and CDR2 SMNVEV (reference sequence). The junction had 11 bases not matched to a gene; V was cut back by 6 bases and J by 2 bases. The CDR3 runs to 18 residues. The CDR3 protein is CASSSGTGGLRGNQPQHF. In DNA, the CDR3 is TGTGCCAGCAGCTCCGGGACAGGGGGCTTGAGAGGCAATCAGCCCCAGCATTTT.

V and J are TRBV20-1 and TRBJ1-1; D gene uncertain. Germline-derived CDR1 and CDR2 are DFQATT and SNEGSKA (reference sequence). This CDR3 comprises 14 residues. Trimming took 3 bases from V and 1 from J, leaving 12 bases between them. In nucleotides, the CDR3 is TGCAGTGCTAGTGACCCGACGGGGAACACTGAAGCTTTCTTT. Translating gives CSASDPTGNTEAFF.

The chain joins TRBV7-3 to TRBJ1-1; 9 bases are a match to TRBD1. After removal of 5 bases from V and 5 bases from J, the junction contained 6 bases not matched to a gene. CDR3 length: 14 residues. The germline V gene encodes CDR1 SGHTA and CDR2 FQGTGA. DNA for the CDR3: TGTGCCAGCAGCACCACAGGGGGCTCAACTGAAGCTTTCTTT. Protein: CASSTTGGSTEAFF.

The chain is built from TRBV5-1 and TRBJ1-1, with a tentative D call TRBD1 (5 bases). From germline, CDR1 is SGHRS and CDR2 YFSETQ. The CDR3 has 13 amino acids. V lost 1 base, J lost 4 bases, and 8 bases lay in between. This chain's CDR3 is CASSLQGSTEAFF. The CDR3 DNA follows: TGCGCCAGCAGCTTGCAGGGAAGCACTGAAGCTTTCTTT.

V and J are TRBV7-2 and TRBJ2-2; TRBD1 aligns across 7 bases. After removal of 4 bases from V and 3 bases from J, the junction contained 2 bases not matched to a gene. This CDR3 region has 14 residues. Germline V gene data show CDR1 as SGHTA and CDR2 as FQGNSA. The CDR3 DNA sequence: TGTGCCAGCAGCTGGGACAGATACACCGGGGAGCTGTTTTTT. This gives the protein CASSWDRYTGELFF.

This clone was detected a few times. The V gene is TRBV11-2, the J gene TRBJ2-7; tentative D call: TRBD1 (5 bases). This CDR3 comprises 13 residues. Trimming removed 1 base at V and 4 bases at J, with 8 bases between. Germline V CDR1 and CDR2: SGHAT, FQNNGV. CDR3 protein: CASSLGAGYEQYF. CDR3 DNA: TGTGCCAGCAGCTTAGGCGCAGGGTACGAGCAGTACTTC. Full variable domain (remainder filled in from reference TRBV11-2 and TRBJ2-7): EAGVAQSPRYKIIEKRQSVAFWCNPISGHATLYWYQQILGQGPKLLIQFQNNGVVDDSQLPKDRFSAERLKGVDSTLKIQPAKLEDSAVYLCASSLGAGYEQYFGPGTRLTVT.